What follows are 8 T cell receptor beta chains derived from one specimen sequenced in a study of cytomegalovirus exposure and HLA in healthy donors (dated by TCRdb to about 2017). The library came from the immunoSEQ multiplex PCR assay. For the multiplex PCR, a mixture combining 60 forward primers for TCR Vbeta segments and 13 reverse primers for TCR Jbeta segments was used. TCRdb carries this immuneACCESS record with in-frame sequences only. Its versions omit some clonotypes, under half of them owing to an unresolved V gene in the studies checked, with the rest unexplained. Within this sample are 110,000 to 150,000 clones, with 80% of them counted one time only. The ten largest clones take up approximately 4.1% of the sample. Sequencing was carried out using PBMCs. These receptors were collected from a man aged 35-49 years in good health and CMV-seronegative.

V is TRBV5-1 and J is TRBJ1-2, with a tentative D call TRBD1 (5 bases). Germline V gives CDR1 SGHRS, CDR2 YFSETQ. V was pared by 4 bases and J by 6 bases, with 16 bases between. The CDR3 length is 14 residues. DNA for the CDR3: TGCGCCAGCAGCCCTGGGGGAGGTGGGCATGGCTACACCTTC. Its translation is CASSPGGGGHGYTF.

This clone was recorded a few times. The V call is TRBV11-3, the J call TRBJ1-3, with 7 bases that match TRBD1. The trim removed 1 base at V and 0 bases at J, leaving 9 bases unmatched. The CDR3 has 18 residues. Looked up from germline, CDR1 is SGHNT and CDR2 is YENEEA. The CDR3 loop reads CASSLVPRQGFSGNTIYF. CDR3 nucleotides: TGTGCCAGCAGCTTAGTCCCCCGACAGGGCTTCTCTGGAAACACCATATATTTT.

The V call is TRBV27, the J call TRBJ1-5; D is unclear. V was pared by 3 bases and J by 4 bases, with 7 bases between. Germline assignment: CDR1 MNHEY and CDR2 SMNVEV (reference sequence). This CDR3 spans 13 amino acids. The DNA of the CDR3 is TGTGCCAGCAGTTTGAGGGAGAATCAGCCCCAGCATTTT. Its protein product is CASSLRENQPQHF.

The sample holds one count of this clone. CDR3 sequence reads: CATGMGDRLAGDGQYF. The DNA of the CDR3 is TGTGCCACCGGAATGGGTGACCGGCTAGCGGGGGACGGGCAGTACTTC. The V and J genes are TRBV19 and TRBJ2-7; 10 bases are shared with TRBD2. The CDR3 totals 16 residues. The germline V gene encodes CDR1 LNHDA and CDR2 SQIVND (reference sequence). The ends lost 10 bases at V and 9 bases at J; junction bases unmatched: 21. Supplemented by reference TRBV19 and TRBJ2-7, the full variable domain reads DGGITQSPKYLFRKEGQNVTLSCEQNLNHDAMYWYRQDPGQGLRLIYYSQIVNDFQKGDIAEGYSVSREKKESFPLTVTSAQKNPTAFYLCATGMGDRLAGDGQYFGPGTRLTVT.

CDR3 sequence reads: CASTDRGPGNTIYF. DNA for the CDR3: TGTGCCAGCACCGACAGGGGCCCTGGAAACACCATATATTTT. This rearrangement joins TRBV6-7 to TRBJ1-3, with 8 positions matching TRBD1. Being an ORF, TRBV6-7 has a function that is uncertain. Unmatched junction bases numbered 4, after V lost 7 bases and J lost 2 bases. The CDR3 length is 14 residues.

The CDR3 bases are TGCGCCAGCAGCCGCGGGACGGATCAAGAGACCCAGTACTTC. Encoded protein: CASSRGTDQETQYF. V is TRBV5-1 and J is TRBJ2-5; D is perhaps TRBD2 (6 bases). V lost 4 bases to trimming and J lost 2 bases, with 12 bases between them. Germline V CDR1 and CDR2: SGHRS, YFSETQ. The CDR3 consists of 14 residues.

This clone was seen more than once but under ten times. The chain joins TRBV4-1 to TRBJ2-7; a weak D match, TRBD2 (6 bases). Germline V gene lookup returns CDR1 MGHRA and CDR2 YSYEKL. This CDR3 is 19 amino acids long. V lost 1 base and J 4 bases, leaving 26 bases between the germline ends. CDR3 sequence (DNA): TGCGCCAGCAGCCAAGGACTCAGAGAGACCCACCGCCGGGGGTACGAGCAGTACTTC. Translation gives CASSQGLRETHRRGYEQYF.

J is TRBJ2-7 and V is TRBV10-3, with a possible D match to TRBD2 (5 bases). Deletions cut 3 bases from V and 1 base from J, with 16 bases between. This CDR3 has 16 residues. The germline V gene has CDR1 ENHRY and CDR2 SYGVKD. The CDR3 loop reads CAISDRGLARSYEQYF. The CDR3 coding sequence is TGTGCCATCAGTGATCGAGGATTAGCGCGGTCCTACGAGCAGTACTTC.